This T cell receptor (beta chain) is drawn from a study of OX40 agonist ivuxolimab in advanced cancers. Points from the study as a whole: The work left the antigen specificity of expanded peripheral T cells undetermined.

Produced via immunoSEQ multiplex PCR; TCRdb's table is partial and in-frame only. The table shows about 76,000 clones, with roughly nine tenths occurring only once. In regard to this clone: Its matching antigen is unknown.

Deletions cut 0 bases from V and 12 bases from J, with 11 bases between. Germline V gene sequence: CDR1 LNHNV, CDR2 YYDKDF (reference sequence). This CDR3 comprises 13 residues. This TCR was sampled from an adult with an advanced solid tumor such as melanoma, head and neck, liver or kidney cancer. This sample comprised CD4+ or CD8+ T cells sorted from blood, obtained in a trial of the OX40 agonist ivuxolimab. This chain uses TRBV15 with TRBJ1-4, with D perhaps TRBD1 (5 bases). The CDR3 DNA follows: TGTGCCACCAGCAGAGATCTTGGGACGGAACTGTTTTTT. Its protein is CATSRDLGTELFF.